A single T cell receptor (beta chain) is shown here with its context. Its cognate antigen has yet to be identified. Base quality data are lacking; no much larger clone is found one base away. These data are taken from a study of response to subunit inactivated influenza vaccine (dated 2018 in TCRdb). Context from the whole study: The study used deep quantitative T cell receptor repertoire profiling to track responses to a trivalent subunit inactivated influenza vaccine.

Trimming at the junction amounts to 1 base on V and 2 bases on J, and the germline ends lie 13 bases apart. The germline V gene gives CDR1 as SGDLS and CDR2 as YYNGEE. Spanning cysteine to phenylalanine, the CDR3 consists of 16 amino acids. Just the 48-base CDR3 DNA is kept, in frame starting at base 1. Study-wide conclusions, independent of this receptor: The authors proposed that each seasonal influenza vaccination may bring in only a limited number of new T cells.

The library was made by RT-PCR. Sequencing instrument: Illumina HiSeq 2500. TCRdb trimmed the raw reads at Q25, called clones with MiXCR and kept productive beta chains. Identical CDR3 proteins give one entry, which carries the most common genes and DNA. This sample has more than 450,000 distinct CDR3 sequences in its table, and around 10% of those were observed once. Approximately 11% of the sample belongs to the ten largest clones. These data are also associated with another study on T cells expressing NK-cell markers. According to the second study: TCR beta cDNA libraries were prepared using 5'RACE template switching, which introduced a universal primer site and unique molecular identifiers. TCR beta-chain repertoires were profiled in sorted CD3+CD56+NKG2C+, CD3+CD56+NKG2C- and CD3+CD56-NKG2C+ T-cell subsets from several donors. Among the eight sequenced donors, seven were HCMV-seropositive and one was HCMV-seronegative. In several experiments an anti-gammadeltaTCR antibody was added to restrict sorting to alphabetaTCR-expressing T cells. In a handful of donors, the dominant CD3+CD56+NKG2C+ clonotypes were among the top 10 CD8+ clonotypes and accounted for about 1.0-7.5% of CD8+ T cells. Those dominant clonotypes were again the most abundant among CD3+CD56-NKG2C+ cells in several donors, at 28.3-60.1%. Whether the expanded NKG2C-expressing T cell clones were specific for HCMV antigens was left unclear. The eight sequenced donors were randomly selected healthy volunteers, three men and five women. To determine HCMV serostatus, a commercial ELISA kit was used to detect HCMV-specific IgG in serum. Ficoll density gradient centrifugation was used to isolate peripheral blood mononuclear cells from blood. For roughly 6 donors, bulk peripheral blood T-cell repertoires were additionally sequenced from unsorted PBMC. cDNA synthesis was primed from the TCR beta constant segment and was followed by two successive PCR amplification steps. Illumina HiSeq 2000/2500, MiSeq or NextSeq was used to sequence libraries as 2 x 150 bp reads. MIGEC handled demultiplexing of the reads and grouping by UMI, while MiTCR was used to assemble and quantify clonotypes. To exclude erroneous sequences, any TCR cDNA sequence not supported by at least two reads was discarded. Downstream repertoire analysis used the tcR package, and clonotypes were matched across fractions by CDR3 nucleotide sequence plus V segment. VDJmatch was used to annotate antigen specificity against VDJdb, with one amino acid substitution allowed in CDR3.

The sample was PBMCs from blood, taken on the day of vaccination. The chain links TRBV9 with TRBJ2-1; perhaps TRBD1 is the D gene, with 5 bases matching. The sequence was collected from a man in his fifties who received an inactivated influenza vaccine. Donor details come from another sample of the same person, matched by shared clones. The CDR3 corresponds to CASSVTGAAAYNEQFF. The nucleotides are TGTGCCAGCAGCGTAACTGGGGCTGCGGCCTACAATGAGCAGTTCTTC.